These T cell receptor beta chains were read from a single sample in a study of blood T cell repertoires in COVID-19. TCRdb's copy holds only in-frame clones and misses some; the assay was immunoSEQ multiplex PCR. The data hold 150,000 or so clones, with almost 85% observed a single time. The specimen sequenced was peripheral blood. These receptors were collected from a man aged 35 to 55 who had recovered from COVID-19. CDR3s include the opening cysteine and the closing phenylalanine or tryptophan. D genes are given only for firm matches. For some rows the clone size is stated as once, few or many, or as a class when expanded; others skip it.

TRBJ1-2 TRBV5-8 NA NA TGTGCCAGCAGCTCTACAGTTAACTATGGCTACACCTTC CASSSTVNYGYTF
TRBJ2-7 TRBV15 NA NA TGTGCCACCAGCCGAGGACCTACGGAGGCCTACGAGCAGTACTTC CATSRGPTEAYEQYF
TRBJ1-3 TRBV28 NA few TGTGCCAGCAGTTTAGGGGGGGCCTATGGAAACACCATATATTTT CASSLGGAYGNTIYF
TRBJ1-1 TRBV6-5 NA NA TGTGCCAGCAGTTACTTATCGAACACTGAAGCTTTCTTT CASSYLSNTEAFF
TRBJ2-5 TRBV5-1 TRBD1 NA TGCGCCAGCAGCTTTTCGACAGGGGGCGAGACCCAGTACTTC CASSFSTGGETQYF
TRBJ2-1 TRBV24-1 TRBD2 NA TGTGCCACCAGTGATTTGACTAGCGGGAGACTCAATGAGCAGTTCTTC CATSDLTSGRLNEQFF
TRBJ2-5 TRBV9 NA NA TGTGCCAGCAGCGTAGAGGGCCCAGGCGGAGGGAACCAAGAGACCCAGTACTTC CASSVEGPGGGNQETQYF
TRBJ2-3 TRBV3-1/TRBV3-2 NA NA TGTGCCAGCAGCCAAGAACCGCTAGCAGCTAGCACAGATACGCAGTATTTT CASSQEPLAASTDTQYF
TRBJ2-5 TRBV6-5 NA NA TGTGCCAGCAATAGAAAGGGGTGGGAGACCCAGTACTTC CASNRKGWETQYF
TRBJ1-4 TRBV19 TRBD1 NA TGTGCCAGTAGTAAAGGACAGGGCAAGGAAAAACTGTTTTTT CASSKGQGKEKLFF
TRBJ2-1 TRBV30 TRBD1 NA TGTGCCTGGACGACAGGGGCCTTCATCGGTGAGCAGTTCTTC CAWTTGAFIGEQFF
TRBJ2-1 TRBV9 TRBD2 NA TGTGCCAGCAGCGTAATTATGGTAGCGGGGCTGAATGAGCAGTTCTTC CASSVIMVAGLNEQFF
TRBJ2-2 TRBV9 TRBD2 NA TGTGCCAGCAGCGCCCTAGCGGGAGTGGGCACCGGGGAGCTGTTTTTT CASSALAGVGTGELFF
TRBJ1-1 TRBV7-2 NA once TGTGCCAGCAGGTTAGACAGCTTTGGGACTGAAGCTTTCTTT CASRLDSFGTEAFF
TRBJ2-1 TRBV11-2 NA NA TGTGCCAGCAGCCCCCAGGGGATTGGGGATGAGCAGTTCTTC CASSPQGIGDEQFF
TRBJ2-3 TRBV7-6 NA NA TGTGCCAGCAGCTTAGAGGGGGATACGCAGTATTTT CASSLEGDTQYF
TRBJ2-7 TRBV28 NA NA TGTGCCAGCAGCTCAGCCTACGAGCAGTACTTC CASSSAYEQYF
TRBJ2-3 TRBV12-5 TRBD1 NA TGTGCTAGTGGTCCAGGACAGGGGTCAGATACGCAGTATTTT CASGPGQGSDTQYF
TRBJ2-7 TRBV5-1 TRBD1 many TGCGCCAGCAGCTTGGAGCAGGACAGGGTGAGCGAGCAGTACTTC CASSLEQDRVSEQYF
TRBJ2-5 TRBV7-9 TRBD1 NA TGTGCCAGCAGCTTAGGGGATTCGACAGGGGGCGGAGAGACCCAGTACTTC CASSLGDSTGGGETQYF
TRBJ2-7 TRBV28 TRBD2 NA TGTGCCAGCAGTTTTTGGTCTCGGGAGGTAGGTGAGCAGTACTTC CASSFWSREVGEQYF
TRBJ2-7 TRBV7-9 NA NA TGTGCCAGCAGCTTAGCGGGAGTATCTTACGAGCAGTACTTC CASSLAGVSYEQYF
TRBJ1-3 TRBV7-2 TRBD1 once TGTGCCAGCAGCTTAGCCGGGACAGGGAGAAACACCATATATTTT CASSLAGTGRNTIYF
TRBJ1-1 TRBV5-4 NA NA TGTGCCAGCAGCTCAAGCCCATCTGACACTGAAGCTTTCTTT CASSSSPSDTEAFF
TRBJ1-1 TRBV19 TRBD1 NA TGTGCCAGTAGTAGTCCGACAGGGGAAGTTGCTTTCTTT CASSSPTGEVAFF
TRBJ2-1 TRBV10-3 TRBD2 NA TGTGCCATCAGGCCGGGACTAGCGGGCTCCTTTGCGGAGAATGAGCAGTTCTTC CAIRPGLAGSFAENEQFF
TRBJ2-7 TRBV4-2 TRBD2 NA TGTGCCAGCAGCCAAGTGGTTCGAGCGGGGCCCTACGAGCAGTACTTC CASSQVVRAGPYEQYF
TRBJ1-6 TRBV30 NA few TGTGCCTACCGACAGGAAGGAAATTCACCCCTCCACTTT CAYRQEGNSPLHF
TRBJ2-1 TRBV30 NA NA TGTGCCTGGAAGGGGGGGACCTACAATGAGCAGTTCTTC CAWKGGTYNEQFF
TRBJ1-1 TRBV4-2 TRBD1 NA TGTGCCAGCAGCCGAGGGACAGGGTCGACTACTGAAGCTTTCTTT CASSRGTGSTTEAFF
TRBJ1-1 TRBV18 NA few TGTGCCAGCTCACCAACGGGTAACACTGAAGCTTTCTTT CASSPTGNTEAFF
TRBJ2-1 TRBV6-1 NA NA TGTGCCAGCAGTGAAGACCGAGTGCAGTTCTTC CASSEDRVQFF
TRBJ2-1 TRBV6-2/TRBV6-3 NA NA TGTGCCAGCAGTTATCTAGCCTTTGAATACAATGAGCAGTTCTTC CASSYLAFEYNEQFF
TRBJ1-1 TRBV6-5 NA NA TGTGCCAGCAGTTACAGTCGGGGGTTTGGTACTGAAGCTTTCTTT CASSYSRGFGTEAFF
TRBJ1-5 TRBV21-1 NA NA TGTGCCAGCAGCAAGGTGAGCGAGGAGTTTAGGTTTCAGCCCCAGCATTTT CASSKVSEEFRFQPQHF
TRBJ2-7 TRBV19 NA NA TGTGCCAGTAGGGAGGGCAGGGCAGGCGACGAGCAGTACTTC CASREGRAGDEQYF
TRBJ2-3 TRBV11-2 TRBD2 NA TGTGCCAGCAGCTTAGCGGGAGGTAGGGGAGATACGCAGTATTTT CASSLAGGRGDTQYF
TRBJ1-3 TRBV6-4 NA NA TGTGCCAGCAGATGGACAGCCGAGCGATACCCCCCTGGAAACACCATATATTTT CASRWTAERYPPGNTIYF
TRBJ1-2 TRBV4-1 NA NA TGCGCCAGCAGCCTCGAGGCTGGATGGAACTATGGCTACACCTTC CASSLEAGWNYGYTF
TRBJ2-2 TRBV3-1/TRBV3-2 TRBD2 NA TGTGCCCGCAGCCAAGGGGCCGCGGGGGGGGGCACCGGGGAGCTGTTTTTT CARSQGAAGGGTGELFF
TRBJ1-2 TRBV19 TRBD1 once TGTGCCAGTAGTACCCGACAGGGCGTTTTCTATGGCTACACCTTC CASSTRQGVFYGYTF
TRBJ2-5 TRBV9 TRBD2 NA TGTGCCAGCAGCGTGGGCGTTGCGGGGGGGCCTGGAGAGACCCAGTACTTC CASSVGVAGGPGETQYF
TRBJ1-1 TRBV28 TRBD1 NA TGTGCCAGCAGTTTAAGGGCAGGGGGGGAAGCTTTCTTT CASSLRAGGEAFF
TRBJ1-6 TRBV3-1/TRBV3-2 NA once TGTGCCAGCAGCCGCGAATCCTATAATTCACCCCTCCACTTT CASSRESYNSPLHF
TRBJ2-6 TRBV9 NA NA TGTGCCAGCAGCGTAGCTCCTGGGGCCAACGTCCTGACTTTC CASSVAPGANVLTF
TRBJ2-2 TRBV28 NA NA TGTGCCAGCAGTCCCCGGGCAGGGACCGGGGAGCTGTTTTTT CASSPRAGTGELFF
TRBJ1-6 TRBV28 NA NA TGTGCCAGCAGTTTTGGGCCTGGGACAAAAAATTCACCCCTCCACTTT CASSFGPGTKNSPLHF
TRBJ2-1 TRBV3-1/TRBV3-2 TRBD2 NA TGTGCCAGCAGCTTGAGGGGACTAGCGGGAGTTCTCAATGAGCAGTTCTTC CASSLRGLAGVLNEQFF
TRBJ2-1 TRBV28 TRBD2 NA TGTGCCAGCAGGGCTAGCGGGCTCTCTCCGTTCTTC CASRASGLSPFF
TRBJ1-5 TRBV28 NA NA TGTGCCAGCAGTGGGACACTTAGCAATCAGCCCCAGCATTTT CASSGTLSNQPQHF
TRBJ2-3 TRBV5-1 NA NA TGCGCCAGCAGCTCCACAGGGGGGGTGGATACGCAGTATTTT CASSSTGGVDTQYF
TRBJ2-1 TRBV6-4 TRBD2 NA TGTGCCAGCAGTGTAGCGGGGGTGTACAATGAGCAGTTCTTC CASSVAGVYNEQFF
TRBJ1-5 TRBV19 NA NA TGTGCCAGTAGTATCAGCAGGGATCAGCCCCAGCATTTT CASSISRDQPQHF
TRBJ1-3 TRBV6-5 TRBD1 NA TGTGCCAGCAGACAGACAGGGAACTCTGGAAACACCATATATTTT CASRQTGNSGNTIYF